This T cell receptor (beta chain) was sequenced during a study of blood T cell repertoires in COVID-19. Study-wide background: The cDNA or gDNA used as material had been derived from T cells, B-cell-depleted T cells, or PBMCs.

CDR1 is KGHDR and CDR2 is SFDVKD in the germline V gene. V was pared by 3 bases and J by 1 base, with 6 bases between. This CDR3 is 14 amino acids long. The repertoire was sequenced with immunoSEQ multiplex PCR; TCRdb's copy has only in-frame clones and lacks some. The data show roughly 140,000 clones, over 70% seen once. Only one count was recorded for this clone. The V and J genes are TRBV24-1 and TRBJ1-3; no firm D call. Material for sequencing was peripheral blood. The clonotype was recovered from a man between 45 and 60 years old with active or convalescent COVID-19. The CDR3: CATSDPRSGNTIYF. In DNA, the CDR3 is TGTGCCACCAGTGATCCCAGATCTGGAAACACCATATATTTT.